This TCR beta chain emerged from a study of type 1 regulatory T cells. For this clonotype: The antigen is unknown.

CDR1 is KGHSH and CDR2 is LQKENI in the germline V gene. The CDR3 runs 14 residues. V lost 6 bases to trimming and J lost 2 bases; unmatched junction nucleotides: 6. One entry per CDR3 protein, called by TCRdb with MiXCR from the reads. The sample shows 20,000 to 25,000 distinct CDR3 sequences, 72% of them seen only once. The clonotype comes from a human donor in good health. The genes are TRBV18 and TRBJ2-7; TRBD2 aligns across 8 bases. Sample: cultured T cells, either the whole culture or a sorted T cell fraction (not recorded which). The subset here: Tr1-enriched cell product generated in vitro against host alloantigens. The CDR3, as DNA: TGTGCCAGCTCCACCCGGGGGGGCACCTACGAGCAGTACTTC. It translates to CASSTRGGTYEQYF.